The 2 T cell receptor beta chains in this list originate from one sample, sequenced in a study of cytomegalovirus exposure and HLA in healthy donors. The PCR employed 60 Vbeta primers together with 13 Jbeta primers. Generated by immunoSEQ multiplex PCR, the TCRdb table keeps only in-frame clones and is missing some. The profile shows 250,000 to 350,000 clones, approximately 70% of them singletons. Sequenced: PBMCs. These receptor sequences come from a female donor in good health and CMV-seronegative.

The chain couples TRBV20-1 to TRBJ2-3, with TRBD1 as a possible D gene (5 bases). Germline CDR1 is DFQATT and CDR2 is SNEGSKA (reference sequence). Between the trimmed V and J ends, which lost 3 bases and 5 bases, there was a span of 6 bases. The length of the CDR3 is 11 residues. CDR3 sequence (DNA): TGCAGTGCTAGCAGGGTAGATACGCAGTATTTT. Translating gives CSASRVDTQYF.

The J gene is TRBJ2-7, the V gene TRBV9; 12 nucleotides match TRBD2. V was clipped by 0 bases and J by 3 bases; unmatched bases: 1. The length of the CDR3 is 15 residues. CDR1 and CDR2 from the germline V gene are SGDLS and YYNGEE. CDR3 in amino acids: CASSVGLAGVYEQYF. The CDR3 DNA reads TGTGCCAGCAGCGTAGGACTAGCGGGAGTCTACGAGCAGTACTTC.